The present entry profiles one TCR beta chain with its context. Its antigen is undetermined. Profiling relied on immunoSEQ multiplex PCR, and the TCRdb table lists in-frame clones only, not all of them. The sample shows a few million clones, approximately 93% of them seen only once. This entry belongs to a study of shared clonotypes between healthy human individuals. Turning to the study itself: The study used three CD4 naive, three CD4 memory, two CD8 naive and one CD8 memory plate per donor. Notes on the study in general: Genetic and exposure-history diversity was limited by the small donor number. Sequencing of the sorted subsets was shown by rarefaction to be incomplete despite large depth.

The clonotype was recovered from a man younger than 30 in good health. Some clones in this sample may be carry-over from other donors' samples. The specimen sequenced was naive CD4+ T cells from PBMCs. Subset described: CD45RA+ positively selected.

CDR3: CASSGRANEKLFF. DNA of the CDR3: TGTGCCAGCAGCGGGAGGGCTAATGAAAAACTGTTTTTT. The chain is built from TRBV6-5 and TRBJ1-4; D is unclear. Germline values: CDR1 MNHEY, CDR2 SVGAGI. The CDR3 spans 13 residues. The V gene lost 6 bases and the J gene lost 3 bases, with 8 bases spanning the gap.